Ten or more counts support the clone carrying this T cell receptor (beta chain). Its target is not known. Primers used in a second PCR of roughly 6 to 12 cycles were a sample-barcoded 5' primer and a J-beta primer mix. TCRdb analysed the 5' RACE reads with MiXCR anew, one entry per CDR3 protein. The profile shows 950,000 to 1,200,000 distinct CDR3 sequences, around two fifths of them singletons. The CDR3 contains 12 residues. V was shortened by 7 bases and J by 4 bases, with 9 bases between the two germline ends. This entry comes from a study of blood T cells in healthy people across ages. Regarding the study as a whole: Roughly linear declines in TCR beta diversity per million T cells occurred with age.

This chain uses TRBV12-3 or TRBV12-4 with TRBJ2-3; D is possibly TRBD1 (6 bases). Specimen: blood. The TCR comes from a man aged 18 to 29 in good health. The CDR3 spells CASNQGSDTQYF. In DNA form, the CDR3 reads TGTGCCAGCAACCAGGGGTCAGATACGCAGTATTTT.